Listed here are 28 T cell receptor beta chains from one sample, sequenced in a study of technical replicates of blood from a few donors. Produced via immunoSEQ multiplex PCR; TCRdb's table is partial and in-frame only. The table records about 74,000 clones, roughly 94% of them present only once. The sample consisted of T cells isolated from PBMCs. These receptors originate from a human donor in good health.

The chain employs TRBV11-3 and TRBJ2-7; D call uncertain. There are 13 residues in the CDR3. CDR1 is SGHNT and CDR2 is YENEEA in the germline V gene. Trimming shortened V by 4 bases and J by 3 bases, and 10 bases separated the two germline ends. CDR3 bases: TGTGCCAGCAGCTCAAGTGGGCTCTACGAGCAGTACTTC. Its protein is CASSSSGLYEQYF.

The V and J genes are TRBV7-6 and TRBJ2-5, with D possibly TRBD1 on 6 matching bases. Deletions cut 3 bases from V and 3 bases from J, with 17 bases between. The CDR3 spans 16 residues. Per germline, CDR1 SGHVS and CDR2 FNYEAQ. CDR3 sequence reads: CASSFNYLGAKETQYF. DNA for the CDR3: TGTGCCAGCAGCTTCAACTACCTGGGGGCAAAAGAGACCCAGTACTTC.

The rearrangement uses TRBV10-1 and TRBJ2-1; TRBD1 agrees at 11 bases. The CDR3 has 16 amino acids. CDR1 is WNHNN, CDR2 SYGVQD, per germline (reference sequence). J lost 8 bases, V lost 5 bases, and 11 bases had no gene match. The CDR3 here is CASSYVQDRGLYEQFF. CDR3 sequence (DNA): TGCGCCAGCAGTTACGTGCAGGACAGGGGGCTCTATGAGCAGTTCTTC.

The CDR3 nucleotides read TGTGCCAGCAGCTCCAGGGATTCATACAATGAGCAGTTCTTC. This sequence encodes CASSSRDSYNEQFF. The rearrangement links TRBV11-3 to TRBJ2-1, with D perhaps matching TRBD1 (5 bases). The CDR3 is 14 amino acids. Germline lookup yields CDR1 SGHNT and CDR2 YENEEA. The ends were cut back, 4 bases at V and 4 bases at J, with 11 bases in the middle. The full variable domain, with the rest looked up from reference TRBV11-3 and TRBJ2-1, is EAGVVQSPRYKIIEKKQPVAFWCNPISGHNTLYWYLQNLGQGPELLIRYENEEAVDDSQLPKDRFSAERLKGVDSTLKIQPAELGDSAVYLCASSSRDSYNEQFFGPGTRLTVL.

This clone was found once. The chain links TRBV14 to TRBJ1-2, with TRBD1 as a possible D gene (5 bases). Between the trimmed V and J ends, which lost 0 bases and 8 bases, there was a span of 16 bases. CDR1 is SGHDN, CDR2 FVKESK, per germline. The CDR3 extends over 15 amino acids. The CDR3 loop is CASSQDLAGTRGYTF. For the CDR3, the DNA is TGTGCCAGCAGCCAAGATCTGGCAGGGACTAGAGGCTACACCTTC.

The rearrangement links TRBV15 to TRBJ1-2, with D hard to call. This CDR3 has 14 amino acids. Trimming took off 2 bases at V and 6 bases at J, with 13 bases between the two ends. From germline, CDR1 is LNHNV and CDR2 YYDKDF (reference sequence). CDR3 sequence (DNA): TGTGCCACCAGCAGAAACCCGGTTGGAGATGGCTACACCTTC. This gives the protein CATSRNPVGDGYTF.

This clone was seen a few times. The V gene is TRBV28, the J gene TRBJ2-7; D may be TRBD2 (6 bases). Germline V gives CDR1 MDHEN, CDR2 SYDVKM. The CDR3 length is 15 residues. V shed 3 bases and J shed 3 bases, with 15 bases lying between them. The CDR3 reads CASSFAYSGVYEQYF. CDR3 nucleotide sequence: TGTGCCAGCAGTTTTGCGTATAGCGGAGTCTACGAGCAGTACTTC. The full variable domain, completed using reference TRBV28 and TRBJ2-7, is DVKVTQSSRYLVKRTGEKVFLECVQDMDHENMFWYRQDPGLGLRLIYFSYDVKMKEKGDIPEGYSVSREKKERFSLILESASTNQTSMYLCASSFAYSGVYEQYFGPGTRLTVT.

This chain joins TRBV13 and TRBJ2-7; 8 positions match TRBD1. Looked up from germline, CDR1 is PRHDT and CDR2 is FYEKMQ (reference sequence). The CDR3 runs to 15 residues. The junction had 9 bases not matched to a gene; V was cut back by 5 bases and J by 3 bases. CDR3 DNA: TGTGCCAGCAGCACGCCTCCGACAGGGGACTACGAGCAGTACTTC. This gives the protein CASSTPPTGDYEQYF.

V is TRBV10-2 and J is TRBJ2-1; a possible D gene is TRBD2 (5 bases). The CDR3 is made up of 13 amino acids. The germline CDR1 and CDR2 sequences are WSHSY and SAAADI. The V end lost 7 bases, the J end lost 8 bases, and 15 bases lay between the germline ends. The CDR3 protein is CASKVGGIHEQFF. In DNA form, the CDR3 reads TGCGCCAGCAAGGTAGGAGGCATCCATGAGCAGTTCTTC.

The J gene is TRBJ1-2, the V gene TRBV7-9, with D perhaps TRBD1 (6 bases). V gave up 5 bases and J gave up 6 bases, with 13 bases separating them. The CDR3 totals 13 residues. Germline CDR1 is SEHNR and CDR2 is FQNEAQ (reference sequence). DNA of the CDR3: TGTGCCAGCAGCCCCCCAGGGGAAAATGGCTACACCTTC. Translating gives CASSPPGENGYTF. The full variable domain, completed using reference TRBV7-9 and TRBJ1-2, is DTGVSQNPRHKITKRGQNVTFRCDPISEHNRLYWYRQTLGQGPEFLTYFQNEAQLEKSRLLSDRFSAERPKGSFSTLEIQRTEQGDSAMYLCASSPPGENGYTFGSGTRLTVV.

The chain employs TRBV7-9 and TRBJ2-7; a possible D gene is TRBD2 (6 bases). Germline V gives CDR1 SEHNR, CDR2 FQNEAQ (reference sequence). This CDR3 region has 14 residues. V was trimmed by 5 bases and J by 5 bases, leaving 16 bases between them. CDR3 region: CASSLTSRVDEQYF. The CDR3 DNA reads TGTGCCAGCAGCCTGACTAGTAGGGTTGACGAGCAGTACTTC.

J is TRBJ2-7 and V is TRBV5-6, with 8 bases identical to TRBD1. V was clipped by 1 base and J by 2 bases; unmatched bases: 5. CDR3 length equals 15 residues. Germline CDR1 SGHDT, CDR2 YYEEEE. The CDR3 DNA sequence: TGTGCCAGCAGCTTGCCGGGACAGGACCCCTACGAGCAGTACTTC. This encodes CASSLPGQDPYEQYF.

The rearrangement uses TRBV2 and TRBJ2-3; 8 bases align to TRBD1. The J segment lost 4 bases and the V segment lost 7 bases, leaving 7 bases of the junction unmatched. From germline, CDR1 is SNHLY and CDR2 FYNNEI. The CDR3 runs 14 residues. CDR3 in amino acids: CASTTTGGADTQYF. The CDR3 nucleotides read TGTGCCAGCACTACAACAGGGGGAGCAGATACGCAGTATTTT. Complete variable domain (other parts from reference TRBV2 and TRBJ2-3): EPEVTQTPSHQVTQMGQEVILRCVPISNHLYFYWYRQILGQKVEFLVSFYNNEISEKSEIFDDQFSVERPDGSNFTLKIRSTKLEDSAMYFCASTTTGGADTQYFGPGTRLTVL.

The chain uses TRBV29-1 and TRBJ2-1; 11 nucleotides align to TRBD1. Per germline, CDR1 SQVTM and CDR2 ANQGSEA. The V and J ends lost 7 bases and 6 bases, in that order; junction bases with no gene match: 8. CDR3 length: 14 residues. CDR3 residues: CSAAGTGGSNEQFF. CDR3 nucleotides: TGCAGCGCAGCCGGGACAGGGGGGAGCAATGAGCAGTTCTTC.

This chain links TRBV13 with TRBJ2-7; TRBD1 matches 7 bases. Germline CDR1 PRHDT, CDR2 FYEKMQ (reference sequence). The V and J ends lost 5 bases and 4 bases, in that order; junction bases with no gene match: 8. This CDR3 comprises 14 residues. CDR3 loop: CASSATGIGYEQYF. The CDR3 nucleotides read TGTGCCAGCAGCGCGACAGGGATCGGATACGAGCAGTACTTC.

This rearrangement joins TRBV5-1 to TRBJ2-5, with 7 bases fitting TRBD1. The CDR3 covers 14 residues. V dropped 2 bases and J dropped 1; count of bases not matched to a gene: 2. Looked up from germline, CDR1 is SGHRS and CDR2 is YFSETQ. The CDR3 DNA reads TGCGCCAGCAGCTTCGGGGACAGCCAAGAGACCCAGTACTTC. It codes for CASSFGDSQETQYF. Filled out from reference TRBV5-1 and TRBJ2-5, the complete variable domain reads KAGVTQTPRYLIKTRGQQVTLSCSPISGHRSVSWYQQTPGQGLQFLFEYFSETQRNKGNFPGRFSGRQFSNSRSEMNVSTLELGDSALYLCASSFGDSQETQYFGPGTRLLVL.

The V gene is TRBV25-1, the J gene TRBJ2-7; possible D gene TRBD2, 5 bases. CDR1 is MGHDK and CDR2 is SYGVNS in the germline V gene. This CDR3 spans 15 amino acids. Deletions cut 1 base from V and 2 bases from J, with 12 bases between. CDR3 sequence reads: CASSESGYPTYEQYF. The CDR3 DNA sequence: TGTGCCAGCAGTGAATCGGGGTACCCCACCTACGAGCAGTACTTC.

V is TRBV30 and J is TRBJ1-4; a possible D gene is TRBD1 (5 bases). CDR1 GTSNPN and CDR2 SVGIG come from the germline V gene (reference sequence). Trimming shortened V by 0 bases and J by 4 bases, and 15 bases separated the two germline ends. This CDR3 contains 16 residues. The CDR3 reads CAWSVPDPGLNEKLFF. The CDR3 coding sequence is TGTGCCTGGAGTGTACCTGATCCGGGACTTAATGAAAAACTGTTTTTT. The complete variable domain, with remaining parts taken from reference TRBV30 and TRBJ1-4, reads SQTIHQWPATLVQPVGSPLSLECTVEGTSNPNLYWYRQAAGRGLQLLFYSVGIGQISSEVPQNLSASRPQDRQFILSSKKLLLSDSGFYLCAWSVPDPGLNEKLFFGSGTQLSVL.

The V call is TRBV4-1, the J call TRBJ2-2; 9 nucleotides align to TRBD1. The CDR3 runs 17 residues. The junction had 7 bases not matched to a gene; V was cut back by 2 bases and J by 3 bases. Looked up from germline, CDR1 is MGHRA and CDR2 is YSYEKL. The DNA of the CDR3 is TGCGCCAGCAGCCAATTTGAGACAGGGGGGGACACCGGGGAGCTGTTTTTT. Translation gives CASSQFETGGDTGELFF.

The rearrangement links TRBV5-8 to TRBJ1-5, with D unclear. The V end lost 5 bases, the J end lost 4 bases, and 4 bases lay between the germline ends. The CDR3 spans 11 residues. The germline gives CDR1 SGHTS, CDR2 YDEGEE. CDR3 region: CASRLNQPQHF. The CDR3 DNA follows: TGTGCCAGCAGACTAAATCAGCCCCAGCATTTT.

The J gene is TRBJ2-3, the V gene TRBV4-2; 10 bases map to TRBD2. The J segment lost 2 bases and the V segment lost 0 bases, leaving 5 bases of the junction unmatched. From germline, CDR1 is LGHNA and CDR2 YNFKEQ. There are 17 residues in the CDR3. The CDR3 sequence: CASSQESAGGPTDTQYF. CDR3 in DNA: TGTGCCAGCAGCCAAGAATCAGCGGGAGGGCCCACAGATACGCAGTATTTT.

DNA of the CDR3: TGTGCCAGCAGTGAAGGACTATTTTACGAGCAGTACTTC. Its protein product is CASSEGLFYEQYF. This chain links TRBV2 with TRBJ2-7; weak D call: TRBD2 (5 bases). Germline values: CDR1 SNHLY, CDR2 FYNNEI. CDR3 length: 13 residues. Trimming left V 1 base short and J 4 bases short, with 8 bases between.

CDR3: CASSYSRNEKLFF. The CDR3 coding sequence is TGTGCCAGCAGTTATAGCAGAAATGAAAAACTGTTTTTT. The V gene is TRBV6-5, the J gene TRBJ1-4, with no clear D. Trimming removed 3 bases at V and 5 bases at J, with 7 bases between. The CDR3 loop spans 13 amino acids. CDR1 MNHEY and CDR2 SVGAGI come from the germline V gene.

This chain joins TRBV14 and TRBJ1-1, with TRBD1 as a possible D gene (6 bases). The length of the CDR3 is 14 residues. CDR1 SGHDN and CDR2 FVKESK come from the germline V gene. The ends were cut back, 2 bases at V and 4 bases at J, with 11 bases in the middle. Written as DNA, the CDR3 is TGTGCCAGCAGCCAAACAGGGATCCCCACTGAAGCTTTCTTT. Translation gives CASSQTGIPTEAFF.

The CDR3 DNA is TGCGCCAGAACCTTTCGCAGGGAACTTAACTCTGGAAACACCATATATTTT. This sequence encodes CARTFRRELNSGNTIYF. This chain joins TRBV10-1 and TRBJ1-3; D is perhaps TRBD1 (5 bases). V lost 9 bases and J 0 bases, leaving 21 bases between the germline ends. The CDR3 is 17 amino acids. Germline V lookup: CDR1 WNHNN, CDR2 SYGVQD (reference sequence).

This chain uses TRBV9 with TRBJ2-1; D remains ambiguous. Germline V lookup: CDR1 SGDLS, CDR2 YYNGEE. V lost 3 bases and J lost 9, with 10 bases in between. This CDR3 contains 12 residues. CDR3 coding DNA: TGTGCCAGCAGCGGCCTAGGATCTGAGCAGTTCTTC. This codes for CASSGLGSEQFF.

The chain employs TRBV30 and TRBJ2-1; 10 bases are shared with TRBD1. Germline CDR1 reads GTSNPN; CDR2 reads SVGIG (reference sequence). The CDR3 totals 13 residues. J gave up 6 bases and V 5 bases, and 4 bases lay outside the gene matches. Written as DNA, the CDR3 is TGTGCCTGGGACAGGGGGCGCGGCAATGAGCAGTTCTTC. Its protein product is CAWDRGRGNEQFF.

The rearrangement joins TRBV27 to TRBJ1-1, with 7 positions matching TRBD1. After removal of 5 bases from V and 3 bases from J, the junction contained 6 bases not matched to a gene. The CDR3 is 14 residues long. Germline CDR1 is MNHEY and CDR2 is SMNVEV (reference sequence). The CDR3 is CASSRGTAYTEAFF. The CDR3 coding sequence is TGTGCCAGCAGTCGTGGGACAGCCTACACTGAAGCTTTCTTT.